This record covers a single T cell receptor (beta chain). Antigen specificity is unknown. The sample is drawn from a study of yellow fever vaccine responses in identical twins. One entry per CDR3 protein, called by TCRdb with MiXCR from the RT-PCR reads. The table has 15,000 or so distinct CDR3 sequences, roughly 85% seen once; the top ten hold about 1.7%. Broader study findings: Vaccine T cell responses of twins reportedly seemed partly convergent and partly personalized.

This CDR3 contains 13 residues. Germline V gene sequence: CDR1 SQVTM, CDR2 ANQGSEA. With 4 bases removed from V and 5 bases from J, the gap between germline ends came to 14 bases. The receptor was isolated from a woman under 30 who received the yellow fever vaccine. This sequence joins TRBV29-1 and TRBJ2-5; D gene uncertain. Source: T cells from blood (PBMCs), unsorted or a sorted subset (not recorded which), taken before or after yellow fever vaccination (not recorded which). The chain's CDR3 is CSVGFLVGETQYF. The CDR3 coding sequence is TGCAGCGTTGGATTCTTGGTTGGGGAGACCCAGTACTTC.